These 30 T cell receptor beta chains were all obtained from the same sample, sequenced in a study of control samples from healthy donors and cancer patients. Assay used: immunoSEQ multiplex PCR; TCRdb lists only in-frame clones, some missing. The sample lists 250,000 to 300,000 clones, almost 85% occurring once. Specimen: PBMCs. Receptors originate from an older woman with lung cancer.

There are a few counts of this clone. This chain uses TRBV12-5 with TRBJ2-1, with 10 nucleotides matching TRBD2. The CDR3 consists of 17 residues. The junction had 14 bases not matched to a gene; V was cut back by 4 bases and J by 8 bases. CDR1 and CDR2 from the germline V gene are LGHNT and FRNRAP. The CDR3 sequence: CASGSPLGLAGVYEQFF. Here the CDR3 DNA reads TGTGCTAGTGGTTCCCCCCTTGGGCTAGCGGGGGTGTATGAGCAGTTCTTC.

This clone came up a few times. This chain uses TRBV7-2 with TRBJ1-5; possible D gene TRBD1, 5 bases. This CDR3 contains 15 residues. Germline assignment: CDR1 SGHTA and CDR2 FQGNSA. Trimming removed 2 bases at V and 7 bases at J, with 15 bases between. This chain's CDR3 is CASSLYSGIGQPQHF. CDR3 DNA: TGTGCCAGCAGCTTATATTCAGGGATCGGACAGCCCCAGCATTTT.

This clone was counted only a few times. The chain uses TRBV10-3 and TRBJ1-2, with 7 bases matching TRBD1. The J segment lost 7 bases and the V segment lost 5 bases, leaving 7 bases of the junction unmatched. Germline V gene lookup returns CDR1 ENHRY and CDR2 SYGVKD. The CDR3 extends over 13 amino acids. The chain's CDR3 is CAISRDSQSGYTF. CDR3 DNA sequence: TGTGCCATCAGTCGGGACAGCCAGAGTGGCTACACCTTC.

The CDR3 DNA sequence: TGTGCCAGCAGTGGTCAGGGATGGAATCAGCCCCAGCATTTT. Amino acids: CASSGQGWNQPQHF. The V call is TRBV27, the J call TRBJ1-5; weak D call: TRBD1 (5 bases). The CDR3 is made up of 14 amino acids. Germline-derived CDR1 and CDR2 are MNHEY and SMNVEV (reference sequence). The V and J ends lost 5 bases and 4 bases respectively, with 12 bases between them.

V gene TRBV4-1 combines with J gene TRBJ1-2, with a weak D call TRBD1 (6 bases). Trimming shortened V by 3 bases and J by 4 bases, and 15 bases separated the two germline ends. The CDR3 extends over 15 amino acids. Germline V CDR1 and CDR2: MGHRA, YSYEKL. CDR3 protein: CASSQAPDSFYGYTF. The CDR3 DNA reads as TGCGCCAGCAGCCAGGCTCCGGACAGTTTCTATGGCTACACCTTC.

This sequence joins TRBV29-1 and TRBJ1-1; D unclear. V was shortened by 4 bases and J by 0 bases, with 15 bases between the two germline ends. Germline lookup yields CDR1 SQVTM and CDR2 ANQGSEA. This CDR3 comprises 15 residues. CDR3 sequence: CSVGVLGAMNTEAFF. Here the CDR3 DNA reads TGCAGCGTTGGGGTATTGGGCGCCATGAACACTGAAGCTTTCTTT.

The chain combines TRBV28 with TRBJ2-7; 12 bases are shared with TRBD1. The CDR3 runs 15 residues. V gave up 5 bases and J gave up 5 bases; unmatched junction bases: 7. Germline CDR1 reads MDHEN; CDR2 reads SYDVKM. DNA for the CDR3: TGTGCCAGCAGTCCCTGGGGGACAGGGGGCGACGAGCAGTACTTC. Its protein is CASSPWGTGGDEQYF.

The chain links TRBV11-3 to TRBJ1-3; D is undetermined. Germline assignment: CDR1 SGHNT and CDR2 YENEEA. V was clipped by 0 bases and J by 2 bases, with 8 bases between them. This CDR3 is built from 15 residues. This CDR3 reads CASSLEGGAGNTIYF. In DNA form, the CDR3 reads TGTGCCAGCAGCTTAGAGGGAGGAGCTGGAAACACCATATATTTT.

J is TRBJ2-7 and V is TRBV12-3 or TRBV12-4, with a weak D call TRBD2 (5 bases). V was cut by 5 bases and J by 6 bases, with 11 bases left in between. The CDR3 extends over 12 amino acids. The CDR3 sequence is CASSMRDREQYF. CDR3 nucleotides: TGTGCCAGCAGTATGAGGGATCGCGAGCAGTACTTC.

This clone came up once. The chain carries TRBV6-5 and TRBJ2-1; 11 bases fit TRBD2. The CDR3 sequence is 16 residues long. Trimming took 4 bases from V and 5 from J; bases not matched to a gene: 7. Germline V gene data show CDR1 as MNHEY and CDR2 as SVGAGI. Here the CDR3 reads CASSFFPSGRNNEQFF. CDR3 DNA sequence: TGTGCCAGCAGTTTTTTTCCTAGCGGGAGGAACAATGAGCAGTTCTTC.

The chain employs TRBV5-4 and TRBJ2-7; D is unclear. The CDR3 has 14 residues. V shed 3 bases and J shed 4 bases, with 14 bases lying between them. CDR1 and CDR2 from the germline V gene are SGHNT and YYREEE (reference sequence). CDR3 bases: TGTGCCAGCAGCTCCAACACAGACCCGTACGAGCAGTACTTC. It translates to CASSSNTDPYEQYF. Supplemented by reference TRBV5-4 and TRBJ2-7, the full variable domain reads ETGVTQSPTHLIKTRGQQVTLRCSSQSGHNTVSWYQQALGQGPQFIFQYYREEENGRGNFPPRFSGLQFPNYSSELNVNALELDDSALYLCASSSNTDPYEQYFGPGTRLTVT.

The rearrangement links TRBV30 to TRBJ2-3, with D perhaps matching TRBD2 (10 bases). The CDR3 length is 15 residues. CDR1 and CDR2 (germline): GTSNPN, SVGIG (reference sequence). V was clipped by 3 bases and J by 5 bases, with 18 bases between them. The CDR3 protein is CAWRLAGQGGDTQYF. In DNA form, the CDR3 reads TGTGCCTGGAGACTAGCGGGACAGGGAGGAGATACGCAGTATTTT.

The chain carries TRBV29-1 and TRBJ1-2, with a tentative D call TRBD1 (5 bases). The CDR3 extends over 14 amino acids. Germline CDR1 is SQVTM and CDR2 is ANQGSEA. The V gene lost 6 bases and the J gene lost 4 bases, with 18 bases spanning the gap. CDR3 nucleotide sequence: TGCAGCGTCGCCCGCCAGGGAGGTAGCTATGGCTACACCTTC. Protein product: CSVARQGGSYGYTF.

This rearrangement joins TRBV27 to TRBJ1-1; 7 nucleotides match TRBD1. The ends lost 6 bases at V and 5 bases at J; junction bases unmatched: 9. The CDR3 is 14 amino acids. Germline CDR1 and CDR2: MNHEY and SMNVEV (reference sequence). Written as DNA, the CDR3 is TGTGCCAGCAGCGTCGGAGGGGGCGTTACTGAAGCTTTCTTT. Translating gives CASSVGGGVTEAFF.

The chain uses TRBV7-3 and TRBJ2-1; 8 bases are a match to TRBD1. This CDR3 comprises 12 residues. Per germline, CDR1 SGHTA and CDR2 FQGTGA. The J segment lost 8 bases and the V segment lost 3 bases, leaving 0 bases of the junction unmatched. The CDR3: CASSLTGDEQFF. CDR3 in DNA: TGTGCCAGCAGCTTGACAGGGGATGAGCAGTTCTTC.

The chain recombines TRBV2 with TRBJ2-2; 9 bases are a match to TRBD2. This CDR3 comprises 15 residues. Per germline, CDR1 SNHLY and CDR2 FYNNEI. The ends lost 4 bases at V and 5 bases at J; junction bases unmatched: 5. This CDR3 is CASSVAGGGTGELFF. The CDR3 nucleotides read TGTGCCAGCAGTGTGGCGGGGGGGGGTACCGGGGAGCTGTTTTTT.

V and J are TRBV5-1 and TRBJ2-7; the match to TRBD1 covers 9 bases. This CDR3 has 15 amino acids. In germline, CDR1 is SGHRS, CDR2 YFSETQ. The V gene end was trimmed by 4 bases and the J gene end by 1 base; junction bases not matched to a gene: 6. CDR3 in amino acids: CASSVDRGDSYEQYF. The CDR3 DNA sequence: TGCGCCAGCAGCGTGGACAGGGGCGATTCCTACGAGCAGTACTTC.

The V and J genes are TRBV28 and TRBJ2-7; perhaps TRBD2 as D (7 bases). CDR1 and CDR2 from the germline V gene are MDHEN and SYDVKM. This CDR3 spans 16 amino acids. V was clipped by 0 bases and J by 0 bases, with 12 bases between them. CDR3 nucleotide sequence: TGTGCCAGCAGTTTATGGGGGGGGGACATCTCCTACGAGCAGTACTTC. This gives the protein CASSLWGGDISYEQYF.

The count of this clone is one. This chain uses TRBV27 with TRBJ2-7, with 12 bases aligning to TRBD2. V was clipped by 5 bases and J by 0 bases; unmatched bases: 5. In germline, CDR1 is MNHEY, CDR2 SMNVEV (reference sequence). The CDR3 covers 16 residues. CDR3 sequence (DNA): TGTGCCAGCAGTAGGACTAGCGGGGTCAGCTCCTACGAGCAGTACTTC. Amino acid sequence: CASSRTSGVSSYEQYF.

With respect to this clone: This specimen includes other DNA sequences encoding the same CDR3. The chain joins TRBV5-1 to TRBJ1-1; unclear D gene. Trimming pared 4 bases from V and 5 bases from J, leaving 9 bases between. Germline V CDR1 and CDR2: SGHRS, YFSETQ. CDR3 length equals 12 residues. Written as DNA, the CDR3 is TGCGCCAGCAGCCCTGTGGGTACTGAAGCTTTCTTT. It yields the protein CASSPVGTEAFF.

This chain uses TRBV5-4 with TRBJ2-7; no firm D call. Between the trimmed V and J ends, which lost 4 bases and 2 bases, there was a span of 19 bases. The V gene's germline CDR1 is SGHNT and CDR2 YYREEE (reference sequence). The CDR3 totals 16 residues. The CDR3 nucleotides read TGTGCCAGCAGCCTTCCACTACAGACCTTGACCTACGAGCAGTACTTC. Translating it yields CASSLPLQTLTYEQYF.

The chain couples TRBV5-6 to TRBJ1-2; no definite D call. Germline lookup yields CDR1 SGHDT and CDR2 YYEEEE. V was clipped by 0 bases and J by 2 bases, with 5 bases between them. This CDR3 contains 13 residues. The CDR3 loop reads CASSLERNYGYTF. The DNA for the CDR3 is TGTGCCAGCAGCTTGGAGAGGAACTATGGCTACACCTTC. Drawing the rest from reference TRBV5-6 and TRBJ1-2, the complete variable domain is DAGVTQSPTHLIKTRGQQVTLRCSPKSGHDTVSWYQQALGQGPQFIFQYYEEEERQRGNFPDRFSGHQFPNYSSELNVNALLLGDSALYLCASSLERNYGYTFGSGTRLTVV.

The genes are TRBV7-2 and TRBJ1-1, with a possible D match to TRBD1 (5 bases). The CDR3 consists of 15 residues. V shed 11 bases and J shed 1 base, with 20 bases lying between them. The germline gives CDR1 SGHTA, CDR2 FQGNSA. The CDR3 DNA sequence: TGTGCCGTCCATGGGAGGGGAACTTGGAACACTGAAGCTTTCTTT. This codes for CAVHGRGTWNTEAFF.

This clone was seen only once. The chain links TRBV6-6 to TRBJ2-5; possible D gene TRBD2, 7 bases. Germline V gene sequence: CDR1 MNHNY, CDR2 SVGAGI (reference sequence). V was clipped by 6 bases and J by 5 bases, with 10 bases between them. This CDR3 is 12 amino acids long. For the CDR3, the DNA is TGTGCCAGCAGGAGGGGGGGGGAGACCCAGTACTTC. Its translation is CASRRGGETQYF.

The rearrangement joins TRBV27 to TRBJ1-4; 7 nucleotides align to TRBD1. Germline-derived CDR1 and CDR2 are MNHEY and SMNVEV (reference sequence). V lost 5 bases, J lost 7 bases, and 7 bases stayed unmatched. This CDR3 has 14 residues. CDR3 sequence: CASSHDRVSEKLFF. DNA for the CDR3: TGTGCCAGCAGTCATGACAGGGTGTCTGAAAAACTGTTTTTT.

The gene calls are TRBV3-1 (or the pseudogene TRBV3-2) and TRBJ1-3; no firm D call. Germline lookup yields CDR1 LGHDT and CDR2 YNNKEL (reference sequence). The germline V and J ends were trimmed by 4 bases and 2 bases, with 6 bases remaining between them. This CDR3 comprises 13 residues. CDR3 region: CASSREAGNTIYF. The CDR3 DNA is TGTGCCAGCAGCCGAGAAGCTGGAAACACCATATATTTT.

The genes are TRBV9 and TRBJ2-3; TRBD2 matches 12 bases. Trimming cost V 0 bases and J 2 bases; bases outside gene matches: 7. The CDR3 has 18 amino acids. Per the germline V gene, CDR1 is SGDLS and CDR2 is YYNGEE. The CDR3 reads CASSVVSTSGGFTDTQYF. For the CDR3, the DNA is TGTGCCAGCAGCGTAGTGTCAACTAGCGGGGGGTTCACAGATACGCAGTATTTT.

The chain uses TRBV4-2 and TRBJ2-1; 9 bases line up with TRBD2. CDR3 length: 14 residues. CDR1 is LGHNA, CDR2 YNFKEQ, per germline. Germline trimming cut 4 bases from V and 4 bases from J; bases unmatched to any gene: 2. This CDR3 reads CASSPTSGYNEQFF. CDR3 bases: TGTGCCAGCAGCCCGACTAGCGGATACAATGAGCAGTTCTTC.

This chain joins TRBV6-2 or TRBV6-3 and TRBJ2-2; D uncertain. The CDR3 is 13 residues long. The V end lost 5 bases, the J end lost 1 base, and 5 bases lay between the germline ends. Per germline, CDR1 MNHEY and CDR2 SVGEGT. CDR3 region: CASSKLNTGELFF. CDR3 DNA: TGTGCCAGCAGTAAGTTGAACACCGGGGAGCTGTTTTTT.

This clone was seen only once. This chain joins TRBV6-5 and TRBJ1-1; 10 bases are shared with TRBD1. This CDR3 contains 15 residues. J gave up 1 base and V 8 bases, and 7 bases lay outside the gene matches. Germline V gene lookup returns CDR1 MNHEY and CDR2 SVGAGI. CDR3 DNA sequence: TGTGCCAGCGGACAGGGGGGCCCTTCGAACACTGAAGCTTTCTTT. Translation gives CASGQGGPSNTEAFF.